These T cell receptor beta chains were read from a single sample in a study of cytotoxic CD8 clonotypes in ibrutinib-treated CLL. The assay was immunoSEQ multiplex PCR, and TCRdb's table has in-frame clones only and misses some. The sample yields approximately 80,000 clones, 86% seen once. Sequenced here: PBMCs, sampled before ibrutinib treatment. These receptors were obtained from a human donor with chronic lymphocytic leukemia. Both conserved end residues are part of each CDR3. The D gene is left open where the match is weak. Size is omitted from some rows. Given values are once, few, many or a class for expanded clones.

clone_size j_call d_call v_call cdr3_aa cdr3_nt
- TRBJ2-3 TRBD2 TRBV6-1 CASSERPSGRATDTQYF TGTGCCAGCAGTGAACGGCCGAGCGGGAGGGCCACAGATACGCAGTATTTT
- TRBJ2-2 TRBD1 TRBV7-9 CASSFGTVNTGELFF TGTGCCAGCAGCTTCGGGACAGTGAACACCGGGGAGCTGTTTTTT
- TRBJ1-5 - TRBV14 CASSQGLNQPQHF TGTGCCAGCAGCCAAGGTCTCAATCAGCCCCAGCATTTT
few TRBJ1-4 - TRBV30 CAWSGSAGVDEKLFF TGTGCCTGGAGTGGATCGGCAGGGGTAGATGAAAAACTGTTTTTT
- TRBJ1-2 - TRBV27 CASSNLENGYTF TGTGCCAGCAGTAATCTAGAGAATGGCTACACCTTC
- TRBJ1-2 - TRBV6-1 CASTPRVDAIRPTF TGTGCCAGCACCCCACGGGTCGACGCAATAAGGCCCACCTTC
- TRBJ2-7 TRBD1 TRBV28 CASRDRDEQYF TGTGCCAGCCGCGACAGGGACGAGCAGTACTTC
once TRBJ1-2 TRBD1 TRBV6-1 CASRLGGNDGYTF TGTGCCAGTCGACTAGGGGGCAACGATGGCTACACCTTC
- TRBJ1-5 - TRBV7-8 CASSLNQGEGQPQHF TGTGCCAGCAGCTTAAACCAGGGTGAGGGTCAGCCCCAGCATTTT
- TRBJ1-2 - TRBV29-1 CSVGKGESYPNYGYTF TGCAGCGTTGGTAAGGGGGAGAGTTACCCGAACTATGGCTACACCTTC
- TRBJ1-5 - TRBV6-1 CASSESRGKLSQPQHF TGTGCCAGCAGTGAATCCCGGGGAAAGTTGAGTCAGCCCCAGCATTTT
- TRBJ2-7 TRBD2 TRBV4-1 CASSQVGRGGSSGYEQYF TGCGCCAGCAGCCAAGTCGGTCGGGGTGGTTCTAGCGGCTACGAGCAGTACTTC
- TRBJ1-4 - TRBV6-8 CASRSGTSREKLFF TGTGCCAGCAGGTCCGGGACCTCCCGCGAAAAACTGTTTTTT
- TRBJ2-5 - TRBV18 CASSPALLETQYF TGTGCCAGCTCACCAGCTCTCCTAGAGACCCAGTACTTC
- TRBJ1-1 - TRBV19 CASRLLGLNTEAFF TGTGCCAGTAGGTTATTAGGACTGAACACTGAAGCTTTCTTT
- TRBJ2-7 - TRBV6-6 CASSDFPGSYEQYF TGTGCCAGCAGTGACTTCCCGGGATCCTACGAGCAGTACTTC
- TRBJ1-1 - TRBV18 CASSPIHPNTEAFF TGTGCCAGCTCACCTATACATCCGAACACTGAAGCTTTCTTT
- TRBJ2-5 - TRBV27 CASSLQGRGTQYF TGTGCCAGCAGTTTACAGGGGAGGGGCACCCAGTACTTC
- TRBJ2-7 TRBD2 TRBV18 CASSPYPTSGRASYEQYF TGTGCCAGCTCACCATACCCGACTAGCGGGAGGGCCTCCTACGAGCAGTACTTC
- TRBJ2-2 TRBD1 TRBV11-3 CASSLDLTSSDRGLFF TGTGCCAGCAGCTTAGATCTCACCTCCTCGGACAGGGGGCTGTTTTTT
- TRBJ1-1 - TRBV11-3 CASTVDRFGTEAFF TGTGCCAGCACCGTAGACAGGTTCGGGACTGAAGCTTTCTTT
- TRBJ2-7 TRBD2 TRBV11-2 CASSLDWTRSYEQYF TGTGCCAGCAGCTTAGACTGGACTAGGAGTTACGAGCAGTACTTC
- TRBJ2-2 - TRBV14 CASSQADLNTGELFF TGTGCCAGCAGCCAGGCCGACTTGAACACCGGGGAGCTGTTTTTT
- TRBJ2-3 TRBD2 TRBV19 CASSSAGGPDTQYF TGTGCCAGTAGTTCGGCGGGAGGGCCAGATACGCAGTATTTT
- TRBJ2-3 TRBD2 TRBV10-3 CAIRDSSGTSGTSTDTQYF TGTGCCATCAGGGACAGCTCCGGGACTAGCGGGACTAGCACAGATACGCAGTATTTT
medium-sized TRBJ1-1 - TRBV2 CASSGNRVGTEAFF TGTGCCAGCAGTGGCAACAGGGTAGGGACTGAAGCTTTCTTT
- TRBJ2-1 TRBD1 TRBV2 CASGGDRGLYNEQFF TGTGCCAGCGGTGGAGACAGGGGACTCTACAATGAGCAGTTCTTC
- TRBJ1-1 - TRBV6-5 CASSRKGRPNTEAFF TGTGCCAGCAGTCGCAAGGGCAGACCGAACACTGAAGCTTTCTTT
- TRBJ2-2 - TRBV19 CASTVRETAGELFF TGTGCCAGTACGGTCCGGGAGACGGCCGGGGAGCTGTTTTTT
once TRBJ2-7 - TRBV4-1 CASSQGGGLSYEQYF TGCGCCAGCAGCCAAGGGGGCGGGTTGTCCTACGAGCAGTACTTC
once TRBJ2-7 - TRBV21-1 CASSKGWGTENFYEQYF TGTGCCAGCAGCAAAGGGTGGGGCACGGAAAATTTCTACGAGCAGTACTTC
- TRBJ2-2 TRBD2 TRBV7-8 CASSLVTSGLFF TGTGCCAGCAGCTTAGTGACTAGCGGGCTGTTTTTT
few TRBJ2-7 - TRBV28 CASLDTGTYEQYF TGTGCCAGCCTGGACACAGGAACGTACGAGCAGTACTTC
- TRBJ2-3 TRBD2 TRBV27 CASSFFGGRGTDTQYF TGTGCCAGCAGTTTTTTCGGCGGGAGGGGCACAGATACGCAGTATTTT
- TRBJ2-1 TRBD1 TRBV5-1 CASSWDRDEQFF TGCGCCAGCAGCTGGGACAGGGATGAGCAGTTCTTC
- TRBJ2-1 TRBD2 TRBV29-1 CSVEPPSGYNEQFF TGCAGCGTTGAACCCCCTAGCGGCTACAATGAGCAGTTCTTC
once TRBJ2-7 - TRBV21-1 CASRHWGHTRYEQYF TGTGCCAGCAGGCACTGGGGACACACTCGCTACGAGCAGTACTTC
- TRBJ1-1 - TRBV5-1 CASSSGPDYTEAFF TGCGCCAGCAGCTCGGGACCGGACTACACTGAAGCTTTCTTT